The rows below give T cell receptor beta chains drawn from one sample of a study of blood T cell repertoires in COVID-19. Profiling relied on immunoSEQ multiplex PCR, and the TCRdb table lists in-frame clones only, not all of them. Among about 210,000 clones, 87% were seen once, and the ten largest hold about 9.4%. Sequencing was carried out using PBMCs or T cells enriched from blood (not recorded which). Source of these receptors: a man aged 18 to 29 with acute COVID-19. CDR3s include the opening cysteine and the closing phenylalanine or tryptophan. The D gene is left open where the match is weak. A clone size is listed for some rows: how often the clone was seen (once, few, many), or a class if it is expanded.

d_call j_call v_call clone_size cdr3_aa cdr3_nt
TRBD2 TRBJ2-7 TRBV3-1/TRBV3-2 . CASSTSGNSYEQYF TGTGCCAGCAGCACTAGCGGTAACTCCTACGAGCAGTACTTC
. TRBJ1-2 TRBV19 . CASNPDSYHLNYGYTF TGTGCCAGTAACCCTGACAGCTACCATCTTAACTATGGCTACACCTTC
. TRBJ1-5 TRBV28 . CASSSTDSNQPQHF TGTGCCAGCAGTTCGACAGATAGCAATCAGCCCCAGCATTTT
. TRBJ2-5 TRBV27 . CASTPIQSNQETQYF TGTGCCAGCACCCCAATCCAAAGCAATCAAGAGACCCAGTACTTC
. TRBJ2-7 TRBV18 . CASSQRSGQGFYEQYF TGTGCCAGCTCCCAGAGGAGTGGACAAGGATTCTACGAGCAGTACTTC
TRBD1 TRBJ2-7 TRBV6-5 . CASSSGQGGYEQYF TGTGCCAGCAGCTCGGGACAGGGAGGTTACGAGCAGTACTTC
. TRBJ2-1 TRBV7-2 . CASSAGQASLHEQFF TGTGCCAGCAGCGCCGGCCAGGCATCTCTTCATGAGCAGTTCTTC
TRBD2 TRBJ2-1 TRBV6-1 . CASSGTSYTAYNEQFF TGTGCCAGCAGTGGGACTAGCTACACAGCTTACAATGAGCAGTTCTTC
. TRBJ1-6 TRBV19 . CARHLTGSYNSPLHF TGTGCCAGGCATTTAACAGGGTCCTATAATTCACCCCTCCACTTT
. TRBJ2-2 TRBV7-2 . CASSLAGVNTGELFF TGTGCCAGCAGCTTAGCGGGAGTGAACACCGGGGAGCTGTTTTTT
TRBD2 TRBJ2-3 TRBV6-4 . CASSGLAGDTDTQYF TGTGCCAGCAGTGGGCTAGCGGGAGACACAGATACGCAGTATTTT
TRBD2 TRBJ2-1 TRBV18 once CASSSNRTRRYNEQFF TGTGCCAGCTCATCTAACAGGACTAGGAGGTACAATGAGCAGTTCTTC
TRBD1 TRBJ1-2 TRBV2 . CASSWGTGFAGYTF TGTGCCAGCAGTTGGGGGACAGGGTTTGCTGGCTACACCTTC